The clone carrying this TCR beta chain was counted once. The primer mix had 60 Vbeta and 13 Jbeta primers. Data came from immunoSEQ multiplex PCR; TCRdb stores just in-frame clones and leaves some out. The sample lists 100,000 to 150,000 clones, over 9.5% occurring once. The CDR3 is made up of 17 amino acids. Losses at the gene ends were 5 bases for V and 4 bases for J; bases not matched to a gene: 13. The germline V gene encodes CDR1 SGHNT and CDR2 YYREEE (reference sequence). This sample was taken from a study of cytomegalovirus exposure and HLA in healthy donors. The source of this sequence is a woman aged 18-30 years in good health and CMV-seropositive. This rearrangement joins TRBV5-4 to TRBJ2-7; 12 bases agree with TRBD2. The sequenced material came from PBMCs. The DNA for the CDR3 is TGTGCCAGCAGTTACGGCATAGGACTAGCGGGACCATACGAGCAGTACTTC. Translated, it gives CASSYGIGLAGPYEQYF.